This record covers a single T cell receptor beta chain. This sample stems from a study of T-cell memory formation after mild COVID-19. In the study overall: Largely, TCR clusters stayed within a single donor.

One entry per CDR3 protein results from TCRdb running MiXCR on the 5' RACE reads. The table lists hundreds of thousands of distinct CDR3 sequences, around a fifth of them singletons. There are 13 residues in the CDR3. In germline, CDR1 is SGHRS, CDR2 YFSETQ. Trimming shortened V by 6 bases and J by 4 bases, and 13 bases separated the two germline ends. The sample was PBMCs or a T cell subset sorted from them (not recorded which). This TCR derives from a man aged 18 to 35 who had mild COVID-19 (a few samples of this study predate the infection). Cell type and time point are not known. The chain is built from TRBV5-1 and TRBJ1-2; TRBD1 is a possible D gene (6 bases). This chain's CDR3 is CASTSQGIYGYTF. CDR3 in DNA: TGCGCCAGCACCTCCCAGGGGATCTATGGCTACACCTTC.